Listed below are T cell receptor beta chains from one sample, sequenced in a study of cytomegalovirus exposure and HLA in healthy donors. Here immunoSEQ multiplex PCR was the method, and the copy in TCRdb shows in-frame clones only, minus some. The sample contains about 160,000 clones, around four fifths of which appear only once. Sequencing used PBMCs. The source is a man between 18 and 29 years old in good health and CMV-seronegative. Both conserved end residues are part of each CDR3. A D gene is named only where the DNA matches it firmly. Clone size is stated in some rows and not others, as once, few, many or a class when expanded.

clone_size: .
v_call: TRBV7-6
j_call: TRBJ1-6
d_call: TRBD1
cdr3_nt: TGTGCCAGCAGCCCCCAGGGGGCGAGTAATTCACCCCTCCACTTT
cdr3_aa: CASSPQGASNSPLHF

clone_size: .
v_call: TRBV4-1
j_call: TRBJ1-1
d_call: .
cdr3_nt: TGCGCCAGCAGCCAAGAAGCGAGGGTCCCGAACACTGAAGCTTTCTTT
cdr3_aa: CASSQEARVPNTEAFF

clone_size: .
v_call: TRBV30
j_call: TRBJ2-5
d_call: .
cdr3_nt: TGTGCCTGGAGTGCCGGGGCAGGGGGGATAGAGACCCAGTACTTC
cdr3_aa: CAWSAGAGGIETQYF

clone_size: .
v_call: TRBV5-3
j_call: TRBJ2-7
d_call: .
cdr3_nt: TGTGCCAGAAGCCCGTCCAGGGTGGGTTCCTACGAGCAGTACTTC
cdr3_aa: CARSPSRVGSYEQYF

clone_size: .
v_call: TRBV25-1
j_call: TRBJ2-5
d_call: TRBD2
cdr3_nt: TGTGCCAGCAGTGACGGCAGGGAGGGGTACCAAGAGACCCAGTACTTC
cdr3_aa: CASSDGREGYQETQYF

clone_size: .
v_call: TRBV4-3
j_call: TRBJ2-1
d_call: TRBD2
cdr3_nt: TGCGCCAGCAGCCAAGATCAAAGCCCCTATGGATTACTAGCGGGAGGGGGCAATGAGCAGTTCTTC
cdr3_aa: CASSQDQSPYGLLAGGGNEQFF

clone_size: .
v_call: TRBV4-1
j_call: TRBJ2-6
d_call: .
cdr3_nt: TGCGCCAGCAGCCAAGAGAGGACTGGGATTTCCTCTGGGGCCAACGTCCTGACTTTC
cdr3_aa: CASSQERTGISSGANVLTF

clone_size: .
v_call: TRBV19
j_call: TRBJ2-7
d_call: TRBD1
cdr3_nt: TGTGCCAGTAATTGGGGGCTCCGGGACAGCCGATTGTACTTC
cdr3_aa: CASNWGLRDSRLYF

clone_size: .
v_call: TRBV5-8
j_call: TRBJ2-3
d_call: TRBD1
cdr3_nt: TGTGCCAGCAGCTTAGGGACAGTCCCTTTCACAGATACGCAGTATTTT
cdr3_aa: CASSLGTVPFTDTQYF

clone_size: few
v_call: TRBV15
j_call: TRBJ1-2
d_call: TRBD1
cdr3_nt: TGTGCCACCAGCCTAACCGGGACAGGGGGCGCGATCGGCTACACCTTC
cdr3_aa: CATSLTGTGGAIGYTF

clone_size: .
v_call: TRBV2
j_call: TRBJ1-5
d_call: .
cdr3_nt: TGTGCCAGCAGTGAAGGGAGTCGAAATCAGCCCCAGCATTTT
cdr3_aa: CASSEGSRNQPQHF

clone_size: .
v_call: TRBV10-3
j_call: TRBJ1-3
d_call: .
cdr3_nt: TGTGCCATCAAATACCCGGACAGAGGAAACACCATATATTTT
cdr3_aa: CAIKYPDRGNTIYF

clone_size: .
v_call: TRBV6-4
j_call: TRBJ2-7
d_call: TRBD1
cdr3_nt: TGTGCCAGCAGTGAAAGGGGGCATTACGAGCAGTACTTC
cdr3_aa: CASSERGHYEQYF

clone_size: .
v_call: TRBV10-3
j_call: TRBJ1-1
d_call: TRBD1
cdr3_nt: TGTGCCATCAGTGATTCGGAGGAGGACAGGGGGTATACTGAAGCTTTCTTT
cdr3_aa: CAISDSEEDRGYTEAFF

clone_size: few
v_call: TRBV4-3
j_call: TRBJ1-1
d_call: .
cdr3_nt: TGCGCCAGCAGCCAAGATCAGGGGAGAGCTTTCTTT
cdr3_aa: CASSQDQGRAFF

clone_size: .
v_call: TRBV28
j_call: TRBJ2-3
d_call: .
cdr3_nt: TGTGCCAGCAGTTTGGATCAGGGCACAGATACGCAGTATTTT
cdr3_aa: CASSLDQGTDTQYF

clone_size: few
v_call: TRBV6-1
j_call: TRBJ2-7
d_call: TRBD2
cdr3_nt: TGTGCCAGCAGTGAAGCGGTAGCGGGGGTTCTACGACGCTCCTACGAGCAGTACTTC
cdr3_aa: CASSEAVAGVLRRSYEQYF

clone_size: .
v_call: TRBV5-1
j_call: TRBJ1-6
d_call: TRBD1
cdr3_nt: TGCGCCAGCAGCATTGGGACAGGGCCCGGTAATTCACCCCTCCACTTT
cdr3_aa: CASSIGTGPGNSPLHF

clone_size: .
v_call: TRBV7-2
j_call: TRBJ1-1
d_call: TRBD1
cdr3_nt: TGTGCCAGCAGCACCGACCGGGACAGAGCTGAAGCTTTCTTT
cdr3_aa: CASSTDRDRAEAFF

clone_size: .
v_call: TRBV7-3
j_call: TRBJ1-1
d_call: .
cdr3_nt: TGTGCCAGCAGCTTAAATATGAGGGATGAAGCTTTCTTT
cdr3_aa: CASSLNMRDEAFF

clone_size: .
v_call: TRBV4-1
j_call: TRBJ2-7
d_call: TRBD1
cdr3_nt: TGCGCCAGCGGGGGGGACAGGGGTTCTTACGAGCAGTACTTC
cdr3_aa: CASGGDRGSYEQYF

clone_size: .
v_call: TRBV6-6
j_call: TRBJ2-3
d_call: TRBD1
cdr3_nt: TGTGCCAGCACCGACCGGGACAGGGGACCCGATACGCAGTATTTT
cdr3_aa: CASTDRDRGPDTQYF

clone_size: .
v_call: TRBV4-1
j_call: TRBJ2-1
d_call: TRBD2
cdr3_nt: TGCGCCAGCAGCCAACCCACTAGCGGGTGGTACAATGAGCAGTTCTTC
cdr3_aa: CASSQPTSGWYNEQFF

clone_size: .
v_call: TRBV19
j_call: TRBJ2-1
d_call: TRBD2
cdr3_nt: TGTGCCAGTAGTGGGAGACTAGCGGACAATGAGCAGTTCTTC
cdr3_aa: CASSGRLADNEQFF

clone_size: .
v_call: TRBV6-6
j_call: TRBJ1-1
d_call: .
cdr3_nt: TGTGCCAGCGCCCCGGCTTCGGGGGGGTACGCTGAAGCTTTCTTT
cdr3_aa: CASAPASGGYAEAFF

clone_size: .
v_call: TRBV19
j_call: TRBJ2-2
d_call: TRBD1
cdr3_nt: TGTGCCAGTAGTACACGGACAGGAGCGAACACCGGGGAGCTGTTTTTT
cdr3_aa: CASSTRTGANTGELFF

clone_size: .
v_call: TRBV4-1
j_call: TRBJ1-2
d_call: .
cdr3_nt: TGCGCCAGCAGCCAAACAGGGATTGGCTACACCTTC
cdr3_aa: CASSQTGIGYTF

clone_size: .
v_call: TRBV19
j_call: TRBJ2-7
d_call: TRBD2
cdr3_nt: TGTGCCAGTAGCGGGAGGGCCTCCTACGAGCAGTACTTC
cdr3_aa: CASSGRASYEQYF

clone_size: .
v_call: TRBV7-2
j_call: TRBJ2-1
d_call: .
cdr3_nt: TGTGCCAGCACCTCGGAGTACAATGAGCAGTTCTTC
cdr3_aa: CASTSEYNEQFF

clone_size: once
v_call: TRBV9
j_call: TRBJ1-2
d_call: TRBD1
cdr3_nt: TGTGCCAGCAGCACCACAGGGGCTTATGGCTACACCTTC
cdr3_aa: CASSTTGAYGYTF

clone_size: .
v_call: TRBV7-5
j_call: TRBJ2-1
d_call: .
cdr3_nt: TGTGTCAGAAGCTTAGGACTAGCGGGAGCTAACAATGAGCAGTTCTTC
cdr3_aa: CVRSLGLAGANNEQFF

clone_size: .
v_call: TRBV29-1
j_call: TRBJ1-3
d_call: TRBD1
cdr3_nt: TGCAGCGTTACCGAAGGACAGGGGGTGTCTGGAAACACCATATATTTT
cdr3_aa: CSVTEGQGVSGNTIYF

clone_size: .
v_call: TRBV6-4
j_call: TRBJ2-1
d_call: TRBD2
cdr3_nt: TGTGCCAGCAGTGACACGTCCCTAGCGGGAGGGAACAATGAGCAGTTCTTC
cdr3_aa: CASSDTSLAGGNNEQFF

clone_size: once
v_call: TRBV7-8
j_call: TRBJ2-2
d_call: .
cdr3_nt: TGTGCCAGCAGCCCGACGGGACTGGAGAGGGGGGAGCTGTTTTTT
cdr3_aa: CASSPTGLERGELFF

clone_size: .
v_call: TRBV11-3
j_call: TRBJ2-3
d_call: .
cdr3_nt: TGTGCCAGCAGCTTAGGCGTCGTTAGCACAGATACGCAGTATTTT
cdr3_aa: CASSLGVVSTDTQYF

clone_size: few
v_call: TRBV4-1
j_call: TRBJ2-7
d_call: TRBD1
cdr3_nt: TGCGCCAGCAGCCTCGGACAGGGGACCAACGAGCAGTACTTC
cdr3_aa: CASSLGQGTNEQYF

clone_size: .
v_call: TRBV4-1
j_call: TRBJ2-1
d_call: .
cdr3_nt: TGCGCCAGCAGCCAAGATGCGGACTCCGTCTACAATGAGCAGTTCTTC
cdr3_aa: CASSQDADSVYNEQFF

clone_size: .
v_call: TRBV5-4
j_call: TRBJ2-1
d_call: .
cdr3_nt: TGTGCCAGCAGCTTGGGAACAGGGCCTCTGGGCAATGAGCAGTTCTTC
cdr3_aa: CASSLGTGPLGNEQFF

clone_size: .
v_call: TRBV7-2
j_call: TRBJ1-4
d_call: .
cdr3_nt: TGTGCCAGCAGCTTAGAGCGGGAGAGGAAACTGTTTTTT
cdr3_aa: CASSLERERKLFF

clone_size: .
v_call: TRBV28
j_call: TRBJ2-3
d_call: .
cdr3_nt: TGTGCCAGCAGTTTATCCCTGCCGGGCACAGATACGCAGTATTTT
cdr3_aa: CASSLSLPGTDTQYF

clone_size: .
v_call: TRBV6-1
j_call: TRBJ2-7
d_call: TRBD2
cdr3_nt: TGTGCCAGCAGTACCCTAGCGGGGGGCTTCTACGAGCAGTACTTC
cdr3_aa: CASSTLAGGFYEQYF

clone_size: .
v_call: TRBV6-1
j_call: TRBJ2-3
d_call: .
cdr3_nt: TGTGCCAGCAGACTAGATTTCGCAGATACGCAGTATTTT
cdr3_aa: CASRLDFADTQYF

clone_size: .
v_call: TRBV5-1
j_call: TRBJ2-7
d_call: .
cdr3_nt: TGCGCCAGCAGCTTGGCCCCGGGGAGTTACGAGCAGTACTTC
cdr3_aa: CASSLAPGSYEQYF

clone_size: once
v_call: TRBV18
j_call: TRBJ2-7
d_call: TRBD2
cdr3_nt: TGTGCCAGCTCACCTTCCGGGACTAGCTTCTCCTACGAGCAGTACTTC
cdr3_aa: CASSPSGTSFSYEQYF

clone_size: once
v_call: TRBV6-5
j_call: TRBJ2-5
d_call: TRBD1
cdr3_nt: TGTGCCAGCAGTTATCGGGACAGGACACAAGAGACCCAGTACTTC
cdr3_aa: CASSYRDRTQETQYF